A selection of T cell receptor beta chains follows, all from one sample in a study of OX40 agonist ivuxolimab in advanced cancers. Using immunoSEQ multiplex PCR, the repertoire was profiled, and TCRdb retains in-frame clones only, with some absent. The sample contains 40,000 to 50,000 clones, approximately 86% of which appear only once. Sample: CD4+ or CD8+ T cells sorted from blood, taken in a trial of the OX40 agonist ivuxolimab. These receptors were collected from an adult with an advanced solid tumor such as melanoma, head and neck, liver or kidney cancer. The conserved cysteine and the conserved F or W are not part of the CDR3 here. Each record gives: V gene, J gene, clone size, CDR3 protein. Some rows have no size entry. The others give once, few or many, or a class for an expanded clone.

TRBV19,TRBJ2-7,few,ASSLPDRDEQY
TRBV2,TRBJ2-7,few,ASRDYSYEQY
TRBV6-1,TRBJ2-3,-,ASRQAGGHTDTQY
TRBV11-3,TRBJ2-7,-,ASSLGGYSSQY
TRBV14,TRBJ2-5,-,ASSQDGLAGAPGETQY
TRBV19,TRBJ1-6,-,ASSQGGLYSPLH
TRBV12-5,TRBJ2-3,once,ASGSGLAATVGTQY
TRBV7-8,TRBJ2-7,once,ASSLVGVFQYEQY
TRBV11-2,TRBJ2-1,-,ASSYDRENEQF
TRBV7-9,TRBJ2-7,-,ASTSWSGGDEQY
TRBV9,TRBJ2-7,-,ASSVEPDEAYEQY
TRBV18,TRBJ2-5,-,ASCPGIQETQY
TRBV6-5,TRBJ2-5,-,ASSQGQGGRETQY
TRBV7-2,TRBJ2-1,-,ASSVEEWVSYNEQF
TRBV11-2,TRBJ2-3,-,VSSIQQTQY
TRBV10-2,TRBJ2-7,-,ASREGGLSYEQY
TRBV10-2,TRBJ1-2,-,ASRNREANYGYT
TRBV6-5,TRBJ1-2,-,ASRDRDRKGYT
TRBV30,TRBJ1-4,-,ACEGGGTNEKLF
TRBV18,TRBJ2-2,-,ASSEQVDGELF
TRBV2,TRBJ1-2,-,AVKDRDSYGYT
TRBV7-7,TRBJ2-3,-,ASSLGGITDTQY
TRBV5-1,TRBJ2-7,-,ASSLGLAGGHYEQY
TRBV9,TRBJ2-1,-,ASSVGGDEQF
TRBV27,TRBJ2-5,-,ASRRTSGGYFPQY
TRBV23-1,TRBJ2-1,-,ASSPGTGSYNEQF
TRBV11-2,TRBJ2-1,-,ASSLNSGTFNEQF
TRBV6-1,TRBJ2-7,-,ASSYTGEGSYEQY
TRBV6-7,TRBJ2-1,-,ASSFWREGSSYNEQF
TRBV10-3,TRBJ2-5,-,AISFSGQSLQETQY
TRBV7-8,TRBJ1-2,-,ASSLDPNYGYT
TRBV4-3,TRBJ1-5,-,AGSPNRDQPQH
TRBV28,TRBJ2-1,once,ASSLVNEQF
TRBV11-2,TRBJ1-4,-,ASSPVLTGINEKLF
TRBV6-4,TRBJ2-5,-,ASSVNYGETQY
TRBV12-5,TRBJ1-1,once,ASGLVPIQGLGMNTEAF
TRBV4-2,TRBJ2-1,-,ASSQEGNEQF